This TCR beta chain was found in a study of cytomegalovirus exposure and HLA in healthy donors. At the level of the study: Previous work identified 95 million to 120 million unique TCR beta sequences from around 200 million T cells. Out of 300 to 500 genotyped donors, approximately 84% belonged to the Caucasian-associated ancestry cluster. Study-level points and caveats: A later analysis, which compared TCR beta chains of equal frequency, found the HLA-associated ones more clonally expanded. Of the V segments, some could not be distinguished, including TRBV6-2 and TRBV6-3, and were excluded.

The V and J ends lost 7 bases and 0 bases respectively, with 16 bases between them. CDR3 size: 15 residues. The V gene's germline CDR1 is MNHEY and CDR2 SMNVEV (reference sequence). The PCR contained 60 Vbeta and 13 Jbeta primers. Method: immunoSEQ multiplex PCR; TCRdb's copy keeps in-frame clones and lacks some. The sample lists 110,000 to 150,000 clones; over 75% were seen once. This clone is a singleton in its sample. The target antigen is unknown. Material for sequencing was PBMCs. The chain employs TRBV27 and TRBJ2-7; D might be TRBD1 (6 bases). The TCR comes from a woman in her 30s in good health and CMV-seronegative. CDR3 residues: CASIGAGVSSYEQYF. CDR3 sequence (DNA): TGTGCCAGCATAGGGGCAGGGGTAAGCTCCTACGAGCAGTACTTC.